These 17 T cell receptor beta chains came from one sample sequenced in a study of OX40 agonist ivuxolimab in advanced cancers. Data came from immunoSEQ multiplex PCR; TCRdb stores just in-frame clones and leaves some out. The sample holds roughly 90,000 clones; roughly 87% are singletons and the top ten take approximately 1.5%. The sequences come from CD4+ or CD8+ T cells sorted from blood, collected in a trial of the OX40 agonist ivuxolimab. Receptors originate from an adult with an advanced solid tumor such as melanoma, head and neck, liver or kidney cancer.

Concerning this clone itself: The CDR3 carries no conserved terminal phenylalanine or tryptophan, so it likely arises from a read error. No DNA is shown, since the ends of the CDR3 on it are uncertain; the CDR3 is the one TCRdb lists. This chain connects TRBV6-1 to TRBJ1-1; the table names TRBD1, a call not compared with the DNA. The CDR3 adds up to 11 amino acids, both ends counted. The germline gives CDR1 MNHNS, CDR2 SASEGT. The CDR3 protein is CASSGPLDSST.

Only a few counts were recorded for this clone. The CDR3 DNA follows: TGTGCCAGCAGCTTATTACCAGGGGAAGATCAGCCCCAGCATTTT. As protein: CASSLLPGEDQPQHF. The gene calls are TRBV7-6 and TRBJ1-5; D may be TRBD1 (6 bases). CDR1 is SGHVS and CDR2 is FNYEAQ in the germline V gene. The CDR3 is made up of 15 amino acids. With 2 bases removed from V and 5 bases from J, the gap between germline ends came to 13 bases.

This clone was picked up one time. The gene calls are TRBV5-6 and TRBJ2-5; 10 bases fit TRBD2. Per the germline V gene, CDR1 is SGHDT and CDR2 is YYEEEE. The CDR3 extends over 16 amino acids. With V trimmed by 0 bases and J by 9 bases, 11 bases remained unmatched. Written as DNA, the CDR3 is TGTGCCAGCAGCTTGGTAGCGGGGGGCCCTCCGGGGGCCCAGTACTTC. It is translated as CASSLVAGGPPGAQYF.

The chain carries TRBV11-2 and TRBJ2-3; perhaps TRBD1 as D (7 bases). The CDR3 sequence is 16 residues long. Trimming cost V 3 bases and J 3 bases, with 16 bases left between them. Germline CDR1 is SGHAT and CDR2 is FQNNGV. Here the CDR3 DNA reads TGTGCCAGCAGCTTGGGGGGACAGCGGGTAACAGATACGCAGTATTTT. It translates to CASSLGGQRVTDTQYF.

This clone has a single count. The chain has TRBV19 and TRBJ2-2; possible D gene TRBD1, 6 bases. The CDR3 loop spans 13 amino acids. V lost 7 bases to trimming and J lost 6 bases, with 12 bases between them. Germline-derived CDR1 and CDR2 are LNHDA and SQIVND (reference sequence). In DNA, the CDR3 is TGTGCCAGTACCCACAGGGTTTCCGGGGAGCTGTTTTTT. Amino acid sequence: CASTHRVSGELFF.

The gene calls are TRBV4-3 and TRBJ2-7; TRBD1 is a possible D gene (6 bases). Germline CDR1 and CDR2: LGHNA and YSLEER. Trimming removed 0 bases at V and 3 bases at J, with 15 bases between. The CDR3 runs to 16 residues. The chain's CDR3 is CASSQEATGQFYEQYF. The CDR3 region has the DNA TGCGCCAGCAGCCAAGAGGCGACAGGCCAATTCTACGAGCAGTACTTC.

The V gene is TRBV19, the J gene TRBJ1-1; D unclear. The CDR3 sequence is 11 residues long. Germline loops: CDR1 LNHDA, CDR2 SQIVND (reference sequence). Trimming took off 1 base at V and 8 bases at J, with 5 bases between the two ends. CDR3: CASSIGDEAFF. DNA of the CDR3: TGTGCCAGTAGTATAGGCGACGAAGCTTTCTTT.

V and J are TRBV2 and TRBJ1-2; perhaps TRBD1 as D (5 bases). This CDR3 is 14 amino acids long. Germline values: CDR1 SNHLY, CDR2 FYNNEI. Deletions cut 2 bases from V and 3 bases from J, with 10 bases between. The CDR3 coding sequence is TGTGCCAGCAGTGAAAGTCGGGGCGACTATGGCTACACCTTC. It codes for CASSESRGDYGYTF.

This chain connects TRBV6-1 to TRBJ1-5; no firm D call. Germline-derived CDR1 and CDR2 are MNHNS and SASEGT. The V end was cut by 8 bases, the J end by 3 bases, with 11 bases between. CDR3 length equals 13 residues. CDR3 DNA: TGTGCCAGCCGATCAGCTACCAATCAGCCCCAGCATTTT. Translated, it gives CASRSATNQPQHF.

The J gene is TRBJ2-4, the V gene TRBV7-9; a possible D gene is TRBD2 (6 bases). CDR3 length: 13 amino acids. Germline CDR1 and CDR2: SEHNR and FQNEAQ (reference sequence). Trimming left V 5 bases short and J 6 bases short, with 11 bases between. In DNA, the CDR3 is TGTGCCAGCAGCGCTACTAGCAGAAACATTCAGTACTTC. Its protein is CASSATSRNIQYF.

V gene TRBV28 combines with J gene TRBJ1-6; D is undetermined. Between the trimmed V and J ends, which lost 7 bases and 7 bases, there was a span of 17 bases. Germline V gives CDR1 MDHEN, CDR2 SYDVKM. The CDR3 has 15 residues. The CDR3 here is CASIQDGGLNSPLHF. Here the CDR3 DNA reads TGTGCCAGCATTCAGGACGGCGGACTCAATTCACCCCTCCACTTT. The full variable domain, its missing parts supplied by reference TRBV28 and TRBJ1-6, is DVKVTQSSRYLVKRTGEKVFLECVQDMDHENMFWYRQDPGLGLRLIYFSYDVKMKEKGDIPEGYSVSREKKERFSLILESASTNQTSMYLCASIQDGGLNSPLHFGNGTRLTVT.

This clone was seen once. The chain carries TRBV10-1 and TRBJ2-3, with 8 bases that match TRBD2. CDR3 length equals 16 residues. V shed 0 bases, J shed 3 bases, and the junction held 5 bases outside the gene matches. In germline, CDR1 is WNHNN, CDR2 SYGVQD (reference sequence). The CDR3 loop reads CASSESYTSGTDTQYF. The CDR3 nucleotides read TGCGCCAGCAGTGAGTCCTACACTAGCGGAACAGATACGCAGTATTTT.

The chain joins TRBV14 to TRBJ1-2, with 9 bases matching TRBD1. CDR3 length equals 14 residues. Germline CDR1 SGHDN, CDR2 FVKESK. V lost 0 bases and J lost 8; bases outside the gene matches: 4. The CDR3 DNA sequence: TGTGCCAGCAGCCAAGAACAGGGGGCGCGGGGCTACACCTTC. This translates into CASSQEQGARGYTF.

The chain couples TRBV7-2 to TRBJ2-4; TRBD2 aligns across 7 bases. In germline, CDR1 is SGHTA, CDR2 FQGNSA. There are 16 residues in the CDR3. With V trimmed by 0 bases and J by 3 bases, 5 bases remained unmatched. The CDR3 DNA follows: TGTGCCAGCAGCTTAGCGGGGGGGGTAGGCAAAAACATTCAGTACTTC. As protein: CASSLAGGVGKNIQYF.

The table lists this clone with a count of one. J is TRBJ2-3 and V is TRBV27; a possible D gene is TRBD2 (6 bases). This CDR3 contains 17 residues. Germline CDR1 MNHEY, CDR2 SMNVEV (reference sequence). V lost 7 bases to trimming and J lost 2 bases, with 22 bases between them. The CDR3 DNA reads as TGTGCCAGCACTCCTATAGGAGGGCGGGGAGCCACAGATACGCAGTATTTT. Amino acid sequence: CASTPIGGRGATDTQYF.

This clone was picked up a small number of times. The chain has TRBV9 and TRBJ1-4; D gene unclear. This CDR3 spans 15 amino acids. Germline values: CDR1 SGDLS, CDR2 YYNGEE. Deletions cut 0 bases from V and 0 bases from J, with 6 bases between. CDR3 in amino acids: CASSVASTTNEKLFF. In DNA form, the CDR3 reads TGTGCCAGCAGCGTAGCCTCCACAACTAATGAAAAACTGTTTTTT.

The V gene is TRBV27, the J gene TRBJ2-3, with D hard to call. Trimming cost V 4 bases and J 0 bases, with 8 bases left between them. The V gene's germline CDR1 is MNHEY and CDR2 SMNVEV (reference sequence). This CDR3 has 14 amino acids. The CDR3 loop is CASSSPGSTDTQYF. CDR3 DNA sequence: TGTGCCAGCAGTTCCCCCGGGAGCACAGATACGCAGTATTTT.